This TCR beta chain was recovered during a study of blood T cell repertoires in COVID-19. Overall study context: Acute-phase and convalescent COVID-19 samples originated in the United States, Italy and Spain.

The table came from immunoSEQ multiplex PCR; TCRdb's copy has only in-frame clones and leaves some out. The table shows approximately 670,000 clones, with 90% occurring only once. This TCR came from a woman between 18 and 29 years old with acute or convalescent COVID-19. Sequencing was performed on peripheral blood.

The CDR3 DNA is TGCGCCAGCAGCCCGTCAGGGGATGGTTCCTACAATGAGCAGTTCTTC. It yields the protein CASSPSGDGSYNEQFF. The chain uses TRBV5-1 and TRBJ2-1, with a tentative D call TRBD1 (6 bases). Trimming shortened V by 4 bases and J by 1 base, and 15 bases separated the two germline ends. From germline, CDR1 is SGHRS and CDR2 YFSETQ. The CDR3 contains 16 residues. The full variable domain, with the rest looked up from reference TRBV5-1 and TRBJ2-1, is KAGVTQTPRYLIKTRGQQVTLSCSPISGHRSVSWYQQTPGQGLQFLFEYFSETQRNKGNFPGRFSGRQFSNSRSEMNVSTLELGDSALYLCASSPSGDGSYNEQFFGPGTRLTVL.